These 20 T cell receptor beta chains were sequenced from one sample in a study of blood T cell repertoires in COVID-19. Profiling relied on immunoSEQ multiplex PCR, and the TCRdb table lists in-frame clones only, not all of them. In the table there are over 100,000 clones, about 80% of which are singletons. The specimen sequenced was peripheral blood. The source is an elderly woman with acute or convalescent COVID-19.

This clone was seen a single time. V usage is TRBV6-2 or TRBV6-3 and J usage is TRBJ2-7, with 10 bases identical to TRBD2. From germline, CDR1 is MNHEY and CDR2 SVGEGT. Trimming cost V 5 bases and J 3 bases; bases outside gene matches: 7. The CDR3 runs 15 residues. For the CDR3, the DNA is TGTGCCAGCAGTACCCAGGGACTAGCGAACTACGAGCAGTACTTC. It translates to CASSTQGLANYEQYF.

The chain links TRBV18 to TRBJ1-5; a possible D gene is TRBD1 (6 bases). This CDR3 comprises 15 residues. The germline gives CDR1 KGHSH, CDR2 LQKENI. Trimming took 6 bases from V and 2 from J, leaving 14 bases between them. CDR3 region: CASSPGQLGNQPQHF. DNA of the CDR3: TGTGCCAGCTCTCCCGGACAGTTGGGCAATCAGCCCCAGCATTTT.

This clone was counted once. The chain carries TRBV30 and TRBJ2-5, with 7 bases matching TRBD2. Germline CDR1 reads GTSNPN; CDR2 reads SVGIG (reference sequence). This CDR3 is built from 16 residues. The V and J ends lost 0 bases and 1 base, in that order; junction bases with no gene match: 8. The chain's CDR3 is CAWSVGTTGGQETQYF. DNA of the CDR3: TGTGCCTGGAGTGTTGGGACTACCGGGGGCCAAGAGACCCAGTACTTC.

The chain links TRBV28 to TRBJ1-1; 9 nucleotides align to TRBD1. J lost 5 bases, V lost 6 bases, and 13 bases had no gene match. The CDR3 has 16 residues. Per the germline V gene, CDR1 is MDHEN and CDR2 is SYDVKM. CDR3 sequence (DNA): TGTGCCAGCAGGCCGCAGGGACAGGGCATAAATACTGAAGCTTTCTTT. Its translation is CASRPQGQGINTEAFF.

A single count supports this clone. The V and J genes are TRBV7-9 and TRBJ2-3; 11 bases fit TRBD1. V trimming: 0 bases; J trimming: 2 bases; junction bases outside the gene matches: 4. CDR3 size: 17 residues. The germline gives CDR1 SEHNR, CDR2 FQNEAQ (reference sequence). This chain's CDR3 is CASSLAWTGGPTDTQYF. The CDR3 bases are TGTGCCAGCAGCTTAGCGTGGACAGGGGGCCCCACAGATACGCAGTATTTT.

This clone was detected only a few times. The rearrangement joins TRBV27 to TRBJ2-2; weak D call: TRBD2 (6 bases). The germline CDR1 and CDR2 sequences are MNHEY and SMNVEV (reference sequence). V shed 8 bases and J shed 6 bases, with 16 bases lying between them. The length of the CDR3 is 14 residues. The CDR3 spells CASGSGLWPGELFF. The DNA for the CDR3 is TGTGCCAGCGGCTCGGGACTCTGGCCCGGGGAGCTGTTTTTT.

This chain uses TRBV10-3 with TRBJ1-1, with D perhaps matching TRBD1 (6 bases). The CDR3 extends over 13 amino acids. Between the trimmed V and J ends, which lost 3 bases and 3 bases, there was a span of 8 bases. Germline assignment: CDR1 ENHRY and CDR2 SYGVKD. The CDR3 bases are TGTGCCATCAGTGACAGGGGCCACACTGAAGCTTTCTTT. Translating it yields CAISDRGHTEAFF.

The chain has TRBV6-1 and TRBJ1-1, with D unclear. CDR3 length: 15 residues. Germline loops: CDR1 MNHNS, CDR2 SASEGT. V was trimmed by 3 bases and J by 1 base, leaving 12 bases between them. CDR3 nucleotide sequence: TGTGCCAGCAGTGACGCCGCAGCGACGAACACTGAAGCTTTCTTT. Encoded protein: CASSDAAATNTEAFF.

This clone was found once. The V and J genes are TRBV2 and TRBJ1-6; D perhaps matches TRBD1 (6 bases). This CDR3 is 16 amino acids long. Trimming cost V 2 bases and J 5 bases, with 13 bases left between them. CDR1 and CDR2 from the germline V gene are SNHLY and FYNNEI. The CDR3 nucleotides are TGTGCCAGCAGTGAAAGGCAGGGGAGAAATAATTCACCCCTCCACTTT. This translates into CASSERQGRNNSPLHF.

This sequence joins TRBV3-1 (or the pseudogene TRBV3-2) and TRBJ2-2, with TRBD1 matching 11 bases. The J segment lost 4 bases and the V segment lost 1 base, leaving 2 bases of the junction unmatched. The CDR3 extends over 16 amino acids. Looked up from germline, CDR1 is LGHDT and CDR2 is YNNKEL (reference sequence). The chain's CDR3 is CASSQGTGGFTGELFF. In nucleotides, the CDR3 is TGTGCCAGCAGCCAAGGGACAGGGGGCTTCACCGGGGAGCTGTTTTTT.

CDR3 residues: CASSFLAGGPGEQFF. The CDR3 DNA reads as TGTGCCAGCAGCTTCCTAGCGGGAGGGCCGGGTGAGCAGTTCTTC. The chain employs TRBV7-2 and TRBJ2-1; TRBD2 aligns across 12 bases. Trimming took 3 bases from V and 9 from J; bases not matched to a gene: 6. The CDR3 loop spans 15 amino acids. CDR1 is SGHTA, CDR2 FQGNSA, per germline.

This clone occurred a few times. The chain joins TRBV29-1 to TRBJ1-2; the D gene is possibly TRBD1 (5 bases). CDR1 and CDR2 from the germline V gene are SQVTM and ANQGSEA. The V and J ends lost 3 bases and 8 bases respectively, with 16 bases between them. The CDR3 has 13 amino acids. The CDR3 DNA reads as TGCAGCGTTGAGGAGCAGGGATTACGGGGCTACACCTTC. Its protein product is CSVEEQGLRGYTF.

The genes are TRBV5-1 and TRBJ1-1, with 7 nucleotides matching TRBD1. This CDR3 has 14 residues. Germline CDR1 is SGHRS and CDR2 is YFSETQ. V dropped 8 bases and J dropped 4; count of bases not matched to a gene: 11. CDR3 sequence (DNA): TGCGCCAGTAATCAGGGGGGCCAGAGCACTGAAGCTTTCTTT. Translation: CASNQGGQSTEAFF.

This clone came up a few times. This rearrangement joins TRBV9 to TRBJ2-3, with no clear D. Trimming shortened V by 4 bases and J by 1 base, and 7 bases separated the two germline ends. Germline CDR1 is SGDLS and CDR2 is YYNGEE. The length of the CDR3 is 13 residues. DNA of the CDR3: TGTGCCAGCAGCTCGGCGGGCACAGATACGCAGTATTTT. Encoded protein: CASSSAGTDTQYF.

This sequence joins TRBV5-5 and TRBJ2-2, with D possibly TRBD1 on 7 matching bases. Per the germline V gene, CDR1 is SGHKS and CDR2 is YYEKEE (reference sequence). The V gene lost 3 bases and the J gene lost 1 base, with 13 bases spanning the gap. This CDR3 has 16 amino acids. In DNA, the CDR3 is TGTGCCAGCAGCTGGCAGGGGGGCCAGAACACCGGGGAGCTGTTTTTT. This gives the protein CASSWQGGQNTGELFF. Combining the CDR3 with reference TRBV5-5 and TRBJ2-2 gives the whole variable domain DAGVTQSPTHLIKTRGQQVTLRCSPISGHKSVSWYQQVLGQGPQFIFQYYEKEERGRGNFPDRFSARQFPNYSSELNVNALLLGDSALYLCASSWQGGQNTGELFFGEGSRLTVL.

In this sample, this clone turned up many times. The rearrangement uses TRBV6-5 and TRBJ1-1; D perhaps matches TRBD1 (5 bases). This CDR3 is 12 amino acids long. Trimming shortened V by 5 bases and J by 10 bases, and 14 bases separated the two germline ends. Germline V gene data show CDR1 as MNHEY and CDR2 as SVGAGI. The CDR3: CASSQQGRGAFF. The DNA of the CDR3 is TGTGCCAGCAGTCAGCAAGGGAGGGGAGCTTTCTTT.

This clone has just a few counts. The CDR3 is CASSLDPEKRSSGNTIYF. The CDR3 nucleotides are TGTGCCAGCAGCTTAGACCCCGAGAAGAGGTCCTCTGGAAACACCATATATTTT. V and J are TRBV7-9 and TRBJ1-3; no clear D. Per germline, CDR1 SEHNR and CDR2 FQNEAQ (reference sequence). V dropped 1 base and J dropped 0 bases, with 16 bases sitting between them. The CDR3 consists of 18 residues. Combining the CDR3 with reference TRBV7-9 and TRBJ1-3 gives the whole variable domain DTGVSQNPRHKITKRGQNVTFRCDPISEHNRLYWYRQTLGQGPEFLTYFQNEAQLEKSRLLSDRFSAERPKGSFSTLEIQRTEQGDSAMYLCASSLDPEKRSSGNTIYFGEGSWLTVV.

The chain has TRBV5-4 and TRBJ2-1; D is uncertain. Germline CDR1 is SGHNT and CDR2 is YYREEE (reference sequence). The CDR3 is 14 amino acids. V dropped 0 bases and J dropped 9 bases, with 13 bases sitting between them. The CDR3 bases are TGTGCCAGCAGCTTGGATACTATCAGCCGTGAGCAGTTCTTC. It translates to CASSLDTISREQFF.

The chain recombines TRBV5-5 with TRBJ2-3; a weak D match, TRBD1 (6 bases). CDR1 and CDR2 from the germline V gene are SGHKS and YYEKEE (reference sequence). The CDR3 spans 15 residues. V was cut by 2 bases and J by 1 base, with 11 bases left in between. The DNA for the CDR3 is TGTGCCAGCAGCTTTGGGGGCCAGGGCACAGATACGCAGTATTTT. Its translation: CASSFGGQGTDTQYF.

This chain's CDR3 is CAIGRDSNYEQYF. The CDR3 DNA reads TGTGCCATCGGCCGGGACTCTAACTACGAGCAGTACTTC. The rearrangement links TRBV10-3 to TRBJ2-7, with a tentative D call TRBD2 (6 bases). Germline CDR1 ENHRY, CDR2 SYGVKD. The CDR3 sequence is 13 residues long. Trimming removed 8 bases from V and 3 bases from J, with 14 bases in between.